This T cell receptor beta chain derives from a study of blood T cells in healthy people across ages. In the study overall: Through template switching, about one barcoded beta molecule was captured per two T cells, as measured in model experiments.

This clonotype has just one count. Its antigen remains unidentified. Notes on the study in general: Changes seen in expanded clonotypes were possibly confounded by donor CMV status left unknown. TCR beta diversity, measured per million T cells, fell in a roughly linear way with age.

PCR was performed a second time for roughly 6 to 12 cycles using a sample-barcoded 5' primer and a J-beta primer mix. TCRdb fed the 5' RACE reads into MiXCR, producing one record per CDR3 protein. The data show roughly 1,500,000 distinct CDR3 sequences, with about 31% seen just once and 11% held by the top ten. The V gene's germline CDR1 is SGHAT and CDR2 FQDESV (reference sequence). V lost 2 bases to trimming and J lost 0 bases, with 11 bases between them. This CDR3 has 15 residues. Material: blood. This chain joins TRBV11-1 and TRBJ2-7; the D gene could be TRBD1 or TRBD2 (5 bases each). The clonotype originates from a woman in her 30s in good health. The CDR3 loop is CASSLTLGDSYEQYF. The CDR3 nucleotides are TGTGCCAGCAGCTTAACTCTGGGGGACTCCTACGAGCAGTACTTC.